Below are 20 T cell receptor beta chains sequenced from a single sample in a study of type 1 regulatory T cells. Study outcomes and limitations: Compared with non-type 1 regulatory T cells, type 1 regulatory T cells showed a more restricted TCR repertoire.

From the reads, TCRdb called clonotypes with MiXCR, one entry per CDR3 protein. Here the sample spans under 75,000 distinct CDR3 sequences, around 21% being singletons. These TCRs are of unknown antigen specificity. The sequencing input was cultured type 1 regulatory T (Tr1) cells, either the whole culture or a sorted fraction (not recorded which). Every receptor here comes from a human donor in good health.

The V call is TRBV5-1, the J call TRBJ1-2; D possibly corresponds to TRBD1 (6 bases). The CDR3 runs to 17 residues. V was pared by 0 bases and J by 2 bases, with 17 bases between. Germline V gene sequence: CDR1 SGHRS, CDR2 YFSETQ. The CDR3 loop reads CASSLAGQSVENYGYTF. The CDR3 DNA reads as TGCGCCAGCAGCTTGGCCGGACAGAGCGTGGAGAACTATGGCTACACCTTC.

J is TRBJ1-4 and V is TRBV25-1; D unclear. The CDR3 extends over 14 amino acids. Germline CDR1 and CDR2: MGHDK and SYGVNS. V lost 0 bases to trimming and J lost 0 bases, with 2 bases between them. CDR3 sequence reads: CASSEYTTNEKLFF. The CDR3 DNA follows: TGTGCCAGCAGTGAATATACAACTAATGAAAAACTGTTTTTT.

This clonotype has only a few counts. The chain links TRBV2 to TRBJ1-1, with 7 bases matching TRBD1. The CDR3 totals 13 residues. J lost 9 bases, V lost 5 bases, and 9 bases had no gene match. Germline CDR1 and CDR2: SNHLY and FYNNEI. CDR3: CASSTASQGQAFF. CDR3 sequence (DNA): TGTGCCAGCAGTACAGCTTCACAGGGGCAAGCTTTCTTT.

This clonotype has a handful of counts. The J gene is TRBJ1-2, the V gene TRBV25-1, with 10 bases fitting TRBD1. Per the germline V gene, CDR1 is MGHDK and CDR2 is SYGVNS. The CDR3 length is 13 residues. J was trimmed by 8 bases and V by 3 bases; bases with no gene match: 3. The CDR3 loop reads CASSEGQGYGYTF. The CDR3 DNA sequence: TGTGCCAGCAGTGAGGGACAGGGGTACGGCTACACCTTC.

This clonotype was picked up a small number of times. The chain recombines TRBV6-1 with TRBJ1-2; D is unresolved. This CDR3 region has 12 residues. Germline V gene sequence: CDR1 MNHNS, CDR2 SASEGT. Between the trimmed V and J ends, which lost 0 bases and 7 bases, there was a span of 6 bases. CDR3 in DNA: TGTGCCAGCAGTGAAGCAGGGATTGGCTACACCTTC. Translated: CASSEAGIGYTF.

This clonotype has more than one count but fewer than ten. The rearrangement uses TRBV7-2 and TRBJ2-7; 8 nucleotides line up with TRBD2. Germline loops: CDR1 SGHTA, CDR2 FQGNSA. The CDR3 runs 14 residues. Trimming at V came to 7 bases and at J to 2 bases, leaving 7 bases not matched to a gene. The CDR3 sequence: CASNQAGAAYEQYF. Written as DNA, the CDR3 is TGTGCCAGCAACCAAGCGGGAGCGGCCTACGAGCAGTACTTC.

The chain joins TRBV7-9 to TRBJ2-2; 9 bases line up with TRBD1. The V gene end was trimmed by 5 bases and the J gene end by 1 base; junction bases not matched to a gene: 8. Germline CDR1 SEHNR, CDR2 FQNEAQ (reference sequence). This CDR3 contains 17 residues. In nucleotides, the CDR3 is TGTGCCAGCAGCCCCCGAGGACAGGGGAGGAACACCGGGGAGCTGTTTTTT. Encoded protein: CASSPRGQGRNTGELFF. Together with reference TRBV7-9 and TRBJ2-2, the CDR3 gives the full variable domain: DTGVSQNPRHKITKRGQNVTFRCDPISEHNRLYWYRQTLGQGPEFLTYFQNEAQLEKSRLLSDRFSAERPKGSFSTLEIQRTEQGDSAMYLCASSPRGQGRNTGELFFGEGSRLTVL.

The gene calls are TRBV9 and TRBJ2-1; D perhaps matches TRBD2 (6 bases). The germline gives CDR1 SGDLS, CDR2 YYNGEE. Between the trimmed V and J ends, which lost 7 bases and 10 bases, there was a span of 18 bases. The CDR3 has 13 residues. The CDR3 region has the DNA TGTGCCAGCCAGGAGCGGGCCCTTCTGGAGCAGTTCTTC. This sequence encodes CASQERALLEQFF.

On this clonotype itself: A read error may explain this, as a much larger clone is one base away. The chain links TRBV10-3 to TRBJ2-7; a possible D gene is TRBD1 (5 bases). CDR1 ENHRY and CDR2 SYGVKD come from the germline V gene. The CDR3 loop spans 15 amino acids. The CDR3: CAISEGQAHSYKQYF. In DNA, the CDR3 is TGTGCCATCAGTGAGGGACAAGCTCACTCCTACAAGCAGTACTTC.

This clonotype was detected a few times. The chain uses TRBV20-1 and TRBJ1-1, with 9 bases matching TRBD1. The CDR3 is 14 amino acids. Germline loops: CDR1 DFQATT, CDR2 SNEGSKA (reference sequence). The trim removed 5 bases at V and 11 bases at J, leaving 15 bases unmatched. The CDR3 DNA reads TGCAGTGCTCCAACCCAAACAGGGGGCGCATCCGCTTTCTTT. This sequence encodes CSAPTQTGGASAFF.

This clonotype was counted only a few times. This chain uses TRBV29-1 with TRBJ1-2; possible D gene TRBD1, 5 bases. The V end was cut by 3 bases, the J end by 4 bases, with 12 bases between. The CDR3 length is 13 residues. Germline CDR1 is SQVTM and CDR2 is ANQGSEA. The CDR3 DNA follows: TGCAGCGTTGACGGACCCGGGGGCTATGGCTACACCTTC. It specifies CSVDGPGGYGYTF.

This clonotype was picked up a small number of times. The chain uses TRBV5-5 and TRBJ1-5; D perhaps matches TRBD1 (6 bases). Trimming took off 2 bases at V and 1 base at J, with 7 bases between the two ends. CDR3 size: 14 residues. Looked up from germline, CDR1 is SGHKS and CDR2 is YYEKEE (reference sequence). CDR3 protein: CASSLRGSNQPQHF. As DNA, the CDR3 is TGTGCCAGCAGCTTAAGGGGGAGCAATCAGCCCCAGCATTTT.

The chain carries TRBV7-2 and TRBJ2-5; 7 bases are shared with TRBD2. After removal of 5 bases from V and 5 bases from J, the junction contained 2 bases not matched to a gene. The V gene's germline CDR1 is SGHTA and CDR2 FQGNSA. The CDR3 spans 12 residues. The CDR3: CASSVGGETQYF. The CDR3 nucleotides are TGTGCCAGCAGCGTGGGGGGGGAGACCCAGTACTTC.

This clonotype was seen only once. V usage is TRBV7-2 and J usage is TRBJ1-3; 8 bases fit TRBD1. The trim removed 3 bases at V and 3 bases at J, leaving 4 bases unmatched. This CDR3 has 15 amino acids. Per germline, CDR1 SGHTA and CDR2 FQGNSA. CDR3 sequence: CASSFRTGNGNTIYF. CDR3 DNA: TGTGCCAGCAGCTTCCGGACAGGGAATGGAAACACCATATATTTT.

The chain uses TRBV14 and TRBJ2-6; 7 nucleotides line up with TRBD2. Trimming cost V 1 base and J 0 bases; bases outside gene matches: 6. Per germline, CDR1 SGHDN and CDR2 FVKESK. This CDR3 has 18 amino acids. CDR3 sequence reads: CASSQVRGVFSGANVLTF. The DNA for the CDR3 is TGTGCCAGCAGCCAAGTACGGGGGGTATTCTCTGGGGCCAACGTCCTGACTTTC.

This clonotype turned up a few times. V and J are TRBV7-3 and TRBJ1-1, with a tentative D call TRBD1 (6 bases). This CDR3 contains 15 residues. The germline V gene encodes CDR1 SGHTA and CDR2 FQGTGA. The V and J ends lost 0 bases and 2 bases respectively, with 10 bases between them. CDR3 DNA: TGTGCCAGCAGCTTAACCCCGGGACACAACACTGAAGCTTTCTTT. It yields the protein CASSLTPGHNTEAFF.

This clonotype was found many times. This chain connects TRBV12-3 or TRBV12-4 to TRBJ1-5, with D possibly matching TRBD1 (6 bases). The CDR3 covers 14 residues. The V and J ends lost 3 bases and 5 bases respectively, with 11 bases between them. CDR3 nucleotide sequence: TGTGCCAGCAGTTTTCAGGGGACTGATCAGCCCCAGCATTTT. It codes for CASSFQGTDQPQHF.

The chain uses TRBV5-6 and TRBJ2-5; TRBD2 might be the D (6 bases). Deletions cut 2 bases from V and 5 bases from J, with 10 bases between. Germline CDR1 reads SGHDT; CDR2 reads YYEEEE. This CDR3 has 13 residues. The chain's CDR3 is CASSLRGRETQYF. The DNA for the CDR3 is TGTGCCAGCAGCTTACGAGGGAGGGAGACCCAGTACTTC.

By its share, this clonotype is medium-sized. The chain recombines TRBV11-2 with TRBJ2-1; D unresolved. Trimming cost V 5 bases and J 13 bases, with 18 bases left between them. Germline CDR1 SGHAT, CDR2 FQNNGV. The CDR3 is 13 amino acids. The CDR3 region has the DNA TGTGCCAGCAGCCTAACCTTAGGGATGGAACAGTTCTTC. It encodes CASSLTLGMEQFF.

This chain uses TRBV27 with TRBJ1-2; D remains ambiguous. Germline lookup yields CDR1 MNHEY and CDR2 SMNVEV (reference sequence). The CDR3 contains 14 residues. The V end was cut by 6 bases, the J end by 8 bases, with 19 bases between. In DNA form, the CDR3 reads TGTGCCAGCAGGGCCTCGGGCTCCACGGGGGGCTACACCTTC. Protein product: CASRASGSTGGYTF.